This entry features one TCR beta chain sequence. The specificity of this receptor is unknown. No base qualities exist here, and no much larger clone lies one base off it. Each collaborating institution followed its own protocols to collect whole blood in K2EDTA tubes. For TCRbeta analysis, collaborators shipped samples as frozen whole blood, isolated PBMCs, or DNA extracted from either of those sample types. The immunoSEQ Assay, a bias-controlled multiplex PCR, was used to amplify TCRbeta CDR3 regions from genomic DNA. Concerning the study's data processing: The number of nucleated cells in each sample was estimated by amplification of reference gene primers within the assay. To quantify the absolute abundance of each unique TCRbeta CDR3 rearrangement, sequence reads were collapsed and filtered. For each sample, productive Simpson clonality was calculated as the square root of Simpson's diversity index across productive rearrangements. Sourced from immuneACCESS, this table was stored by TCRdb with only in-frame sequences that have V and J called. A share of the clones is absent; for the studies checked, an unresolved V gene accounts for under half, and the remainder has no known explanation. D and trimming were read from the DNA, whereas the V and J calls and clone size are those reported in that table. This sample comprises roughly 220,000 clones, around 87% of them detected only once. The leading ten clones occupy 3% of the sample.

This entry comes from a study of blood T cell repertoires in COVID-19 (dated by TCRdb to about 2020). About the full investigation: Samples covering the acute and convalescent phases of COVID-19 were provided by collaborators in the United States, Italy and Spain. Samples were obtained from the ongoing ImmuneRACE study (first 160 participants) and from roughly 1,300 subjects provided by 6 global collaborators. A de-identified subject ID, COVID-19 status, age in years and sex were almost always included in the sample metadata. The repertoires were released in a freely available public database meant as a resource for research on the immune response to SARS-CoV-2. Deeply sampled blood TCRbeta repertoires from subjects exposed to, actively infected with, or recovered from COVID-19 were included in the dataset. The prospective study material was composed of cDNA or gDNA derived from T cells, B-cell-depleted T cells, or PBMCs. Where HLA class I and class II types were available, the types were taken from metadata supplied by the sample provider, not from assay-based typing. What the study reported, not specific to this receptor: Clinical and demographic metadata were provided uncurated, with the amount varying by source and participant.

V loses 5 bases at its end and J loses 1 base; junction bases beyond the gene matches: 10. The CDR3 has 18 amino acids, counting the end cysteine and phenylalanine. Only the CDR3 region is kept as DNA, spanning 54 bases read in frame from base 1. From the germline V gene (reference sequence), CDR1 is MNHNY and CDR2 is SVGAGI. The V and J genes are TRBV6-6 and TRBJ1-4, and 10 junction bases match TRBD1. This receptor was identified in a man between 60 and 75 years old with acute or convalescent COVID-19. The sequenced material came from peripheral blood. CDR3 protein: CASSHGQGDLLTNEKLFF. Here is the DNA: TGTGCCAGCAGTCATGGACAGGGGGACCTTTTAACTAATGAAAAACTGTTTTTT.